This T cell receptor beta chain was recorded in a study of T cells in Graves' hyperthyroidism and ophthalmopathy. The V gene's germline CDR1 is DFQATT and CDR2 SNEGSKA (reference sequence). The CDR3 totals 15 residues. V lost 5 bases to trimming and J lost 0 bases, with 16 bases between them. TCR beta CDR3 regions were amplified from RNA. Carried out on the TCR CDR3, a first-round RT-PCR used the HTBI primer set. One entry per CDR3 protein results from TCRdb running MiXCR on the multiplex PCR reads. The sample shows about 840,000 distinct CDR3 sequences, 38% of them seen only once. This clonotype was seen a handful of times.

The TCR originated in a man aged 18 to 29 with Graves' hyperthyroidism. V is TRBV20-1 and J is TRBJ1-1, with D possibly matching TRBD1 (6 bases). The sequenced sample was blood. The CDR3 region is CSAPTRTVMNTEAFF. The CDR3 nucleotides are TGCAGTGCTCCCACCCGGACAGTTATGAACACTGAAGCTTTCTTT.